A single sample gave rise to the 2 T cell receptor beta chains below, sequenced in a study of neurological immune-mediated disorders. TCRdb re-called the 5' RACE reads with MiXCR, one entry per CDR3 protein. The repertoire consists of about 17,000 distinct CDR3 sequences, with about 3.6% occurring once and the leading ten covering 20% to 25%. Sequencing was done on a sample of CD8+ T cells from blood. These receptors were obtained from a woman in her 40s in good health.

This clonotype appeared many times. The chain recombines TRBV7-3 with TRBJ2-7, with D possibly being TRBD1 or TRBD2 (6 bases each). The V and J ends lost 5 bases and 0 bases respectively, with 8 bases between them. The CDR3 spans 13 residues. Germline values: CDR1 SGHTA, CDR2 FQGTGA. The CDR3 region is CASSPGASYEQYF. The CDR3 DNA follows: TGTGCCAGCAGCCCGGGGGCCTCCTACGAGCAGTACTTC. Full variable domain (outside the CDR3, taken from reference TRBV7-3 and TRBJ2-7): GAGVSQTPSNKVTEKGKYVELRCDPISGHTALYWYRQSLGQGPEFLIYFQGTGAADDSGLPNDRFFAVRPEGSVSTLKIQRTERGDSAVYLCASSPGASYEQYFGPGTRLTVT.

This clonotype was observed at least ten times. The chain couples TRBV20-1 to TRBJ2-2; 7 bases are shared with TRBD2. Germline CDR1 and CDR2: DFQATT and SNEGSKA (reference sequence). Unmatched junction bases numbered 8, after V lost 1 base and J lost 6 bases. This CDR3 comprises 15 residues. The CDR3 nucleotides are TGCAGTGCTAGAGGGCTCGCGGGAGATTCCGGGGAGCTGTTTTTT. Translating gives CSARGLAGDSGELFF.